The 2 T cell receptor beta chains below all came from one sample that was sequenced in a study of shared clonotypes between healthy human individuals. Only CD45RO-negative cells positively selected for CCR7 counted as naive CD8 cells, so terminally differentiated effector memory CD45RA+ cells were excluded. The assay was immunoSEQ multiplex PCR, and TCRdb's table has in-frame clones only and misses some. The table includes 700,000 to 950,000 clones, 90% to 97% detected once. The sequencing sample was made of naive CD8+ T cells sorted from blood. The receptors come from a man aged 25 to 40 in good health.

This chain connects TRBV14 to TRBJ2-5; no clear D gene. Germline V gene data show CDR1 as SGHDN and CDR2 as FVKESK. Trimming pared 1 base from V and 5 bases from J, leaving 11 bases between. This CDR3 is 14 amino acids long. CDR3 in amino acids: CASSQVSRWETQYF. The CDR3, as DNA: TGTGCCAGCAGCCAAGTGTCCCGCTGGGAGACCCAGTACTTC.

This clone has only one observation. The chain carries TRBV28 and TRBJ2-3; 8 bases align to TRBD1. After removal of 2 bases from V and 5 bases from J, the junction contained 3 bases not matched to a gene. CDR1 and CDR2 from the germline V gene are MDHEN and SYDVKM. The CDR3 has 14 residues. In DNA form, the CDR3 reads TGTGCCAGCAGTTTAAGGGACAGGATAGATACGCAGTATTTT. This gives the protein CASSLRDRIDTQYF.